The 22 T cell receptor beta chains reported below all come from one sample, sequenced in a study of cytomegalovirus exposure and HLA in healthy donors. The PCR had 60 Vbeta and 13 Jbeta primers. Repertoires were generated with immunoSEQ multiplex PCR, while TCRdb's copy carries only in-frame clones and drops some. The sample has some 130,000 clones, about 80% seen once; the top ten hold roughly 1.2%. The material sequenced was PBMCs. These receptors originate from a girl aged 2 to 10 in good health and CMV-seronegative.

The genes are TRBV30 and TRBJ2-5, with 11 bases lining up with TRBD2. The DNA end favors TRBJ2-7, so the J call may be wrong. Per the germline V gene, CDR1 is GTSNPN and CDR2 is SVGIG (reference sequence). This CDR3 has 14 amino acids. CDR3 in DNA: TGTGCCTGGAGTCGGGGGACTAGCGGCTTCGAGCAGTACTTC. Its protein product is CAWSRGTSGFEQYF.

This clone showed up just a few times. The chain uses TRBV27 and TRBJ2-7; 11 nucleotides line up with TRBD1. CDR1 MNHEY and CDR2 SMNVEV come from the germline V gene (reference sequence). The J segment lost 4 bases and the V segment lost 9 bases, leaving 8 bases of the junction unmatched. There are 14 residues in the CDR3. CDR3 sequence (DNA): TGTGCCAGTCAATTAGGGACAGGGGGGTACGAGCAGTACTTC. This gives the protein CASQLGTGGYEQYF.

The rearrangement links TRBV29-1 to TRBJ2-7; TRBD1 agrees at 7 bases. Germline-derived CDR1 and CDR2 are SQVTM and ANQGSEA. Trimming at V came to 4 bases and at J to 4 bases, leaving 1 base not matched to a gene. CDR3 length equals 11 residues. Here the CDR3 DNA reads TGCAGCGTTGGGGACAGTTACGAGCAGTACTTC. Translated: CSVGDSYEQYF.

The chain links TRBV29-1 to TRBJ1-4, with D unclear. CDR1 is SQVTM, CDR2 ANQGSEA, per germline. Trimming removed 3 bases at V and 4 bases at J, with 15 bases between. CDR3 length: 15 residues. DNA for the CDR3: TGCAGCGTTGAGGTCGCAAGGAGTCATAATGAAAAACTGTTTTTT. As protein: CSVEVARSHNEKLFF.

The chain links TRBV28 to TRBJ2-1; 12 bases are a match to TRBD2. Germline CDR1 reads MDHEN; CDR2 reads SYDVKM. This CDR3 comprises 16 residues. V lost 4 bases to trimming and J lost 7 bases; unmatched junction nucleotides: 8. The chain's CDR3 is CASSYHPLAGGNEQFF. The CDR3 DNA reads TGTGCCAGCAGTTACCATCCACTAGCGGGAGGAAATGAGCAGTTCTTC. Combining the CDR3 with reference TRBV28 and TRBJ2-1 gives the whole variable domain DVKVTQSSRYLVKRTGEKVFLECVQDMDHENMFWYRQDPGLGLRLIYFSYDVKMKEKGDIPEGYSVSREKKERFSLILESASTNQTSMYLCASSYHPLAGGNEQFFGPGTRLTVL.

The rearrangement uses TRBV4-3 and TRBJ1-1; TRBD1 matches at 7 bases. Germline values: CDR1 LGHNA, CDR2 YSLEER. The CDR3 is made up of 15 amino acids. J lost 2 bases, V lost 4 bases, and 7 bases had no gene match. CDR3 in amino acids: CASSRGDRDNTEAFF. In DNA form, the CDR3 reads TGCGCCAGCAGCCGAGGGGACAGAGATAACACTGAAGCTTTCTTT.

CDR3: CASSRPIDRLEETQYF. The CDR3 DNA is TGCGCCAGCAGCCGCCCAATCGACAGATTAGAGGAGACCCAGTACTTC. The chain employs TRBV5-1 and TRBJ2-5; D is possibly TRBD1 (5 bases). Germline V gene lookup returns CDR1 SGHRS and CDR2 YFSETQ. V lost 4 bases to trimming and J lost 5 bases, with 21 bases between them. The CDR3 sequence is 16 residues long.

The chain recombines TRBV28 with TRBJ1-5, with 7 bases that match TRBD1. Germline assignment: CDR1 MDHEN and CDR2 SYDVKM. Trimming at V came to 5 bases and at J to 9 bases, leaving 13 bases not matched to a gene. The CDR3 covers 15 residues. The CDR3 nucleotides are TGTGCCAGCAGTCTCGACAGGGTGAGGTTCTGGCCCCAGCATTTT. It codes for CASSLDRVRFWPQHF.

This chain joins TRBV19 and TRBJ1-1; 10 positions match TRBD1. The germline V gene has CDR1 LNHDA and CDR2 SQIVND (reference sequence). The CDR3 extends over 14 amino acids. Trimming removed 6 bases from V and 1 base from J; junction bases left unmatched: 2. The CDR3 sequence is CASRWTGGNTEAFF. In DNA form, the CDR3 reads TGTGCCAGTAGATGGACAGGGGGGAACACTGAAGCTTTCTTT.

CDR3 region: CASSLSVYNSPLHF. CDR3 DNA: TGCGCCAGCAGCTTATCAGTTTATAATTCACCCCTCCACTTT. The J gene is TRBJ1-6, the V gene TRBV5-1; D ambiguous. CDR3 length: 14 residues. Trimming removed 2 bases from V and 4 bases from J, with 7 bases in between. The germline V gene encodes CDR1 SGHRS and CDR2 YFSETQ. The full variable domain, its missing parts supplied by reference TRBV5-1 and TRBJ1-6, is KAGVTQTPRYLIKTRGQQVTLSCSPISGHRSVSWYQQTPGQGLQFLFEYFSETQRNKGNFPGRFSGRQFSNSRSEMNVSTLELGDSALYLCASSLSVYNSPLHFGNGTRLTVT.

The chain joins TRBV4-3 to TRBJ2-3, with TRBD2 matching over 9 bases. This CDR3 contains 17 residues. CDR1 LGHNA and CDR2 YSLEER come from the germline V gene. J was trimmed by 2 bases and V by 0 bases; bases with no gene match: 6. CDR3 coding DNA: TGCGCCAGCAGCCAAGATTATGCGGGGGGGATCACAGATACGCAGTATTTT. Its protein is CASSQDYAGGITDTQYF.

The CDR3 nucleotides are TGTGCCAGCAGCTTAAAGTATAGCGGGAGATCCGATACGCAGTATTTT. Residues: CASSLKYSGRSDTQYF. The rearrangement uses TRBV7-6 and TRBJ2-3; 9 bases match TRBD2. The V gene end was trimmed by 2 bases and the J gene end by 6 bases; junction bases not matched to a gene: 9. The CDR3 has 16 amino acids. The germline V gene has CDR1 SGHVS and CDR2 FNYEAQ.

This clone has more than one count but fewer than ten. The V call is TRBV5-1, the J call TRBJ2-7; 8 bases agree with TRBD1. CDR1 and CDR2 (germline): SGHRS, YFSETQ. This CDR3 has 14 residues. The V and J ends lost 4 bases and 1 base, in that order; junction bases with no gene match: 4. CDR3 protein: CASSLRDRSYEQYF. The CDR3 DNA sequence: TGCGCCAGCAGCCTCCGGGACAGGTCCTACGAGCAGTACTTC.

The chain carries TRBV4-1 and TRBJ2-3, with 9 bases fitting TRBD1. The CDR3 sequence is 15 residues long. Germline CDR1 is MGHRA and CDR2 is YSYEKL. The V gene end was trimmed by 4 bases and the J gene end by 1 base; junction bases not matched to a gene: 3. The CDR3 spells CASSLRDRGTDTQYF. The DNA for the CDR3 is TGCGCCAGCAGCCTAAGGGACAGGGGCACAGATACGCAGTATTTT.

CDR3 coding DNA: TGTGCCAGCAGCGCCCTACCCAATGAGCAGTTCTTC. The encoded protein is CASSALPNEQFF. The chain recombines TRBV9 with TRBJ2-1; D unresolved. V was pared by 3 bases and J by 6 bases, with 7 bases between. The CDR3 extends over 12 amino acids. Per germline, CDR1 SGDLS and CDR2 YYNGEE.

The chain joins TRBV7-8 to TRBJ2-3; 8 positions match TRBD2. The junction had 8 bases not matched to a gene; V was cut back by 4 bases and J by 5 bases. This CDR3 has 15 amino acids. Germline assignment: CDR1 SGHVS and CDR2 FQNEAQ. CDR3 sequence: CASSSSGSAGDTQYF. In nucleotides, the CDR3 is TGTGCCAGCAGCTCCAGCGGGAGCGCTGGAGATACGCAGTATTTT.

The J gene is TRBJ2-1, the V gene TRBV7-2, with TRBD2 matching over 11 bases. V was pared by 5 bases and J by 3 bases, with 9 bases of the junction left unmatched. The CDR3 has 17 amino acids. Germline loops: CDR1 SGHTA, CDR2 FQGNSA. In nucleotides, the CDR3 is TGTGCCAGCAGCCCCTTAGCGGGGGGGGCTAACTACAATGAGCAGTTCTTC. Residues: CASSPLAGGANYNEQFF. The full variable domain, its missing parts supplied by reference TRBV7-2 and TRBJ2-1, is GAGVSQSPSNKVTEKGKDVELRCDPISGHTALYWYRQSLGQGLEFLIYFQGNSAPDKSGLPSDRFSAERTGGSVSTLTIQRTQQEDSAVYLCASSPLAGGANYNEQFFGPGTRLTVL.

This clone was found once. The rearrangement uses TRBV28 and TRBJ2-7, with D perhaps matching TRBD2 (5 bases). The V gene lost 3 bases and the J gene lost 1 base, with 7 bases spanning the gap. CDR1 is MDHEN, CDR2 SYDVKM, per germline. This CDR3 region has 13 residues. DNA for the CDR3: TGTGCCAGCAGTTTTCGGGAATCCTACGAGCAGTACTTC. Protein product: CASSFRESYEQYF.

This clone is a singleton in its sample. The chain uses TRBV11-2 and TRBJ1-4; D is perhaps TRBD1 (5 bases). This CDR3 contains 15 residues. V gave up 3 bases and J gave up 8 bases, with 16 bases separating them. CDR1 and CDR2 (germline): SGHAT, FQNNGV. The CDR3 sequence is CASSFTTAGVEKLFF. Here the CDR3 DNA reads TGTGCCAGCAGCTTTACTACCGCGGGGGTAGAAAAACTGTTTTTT. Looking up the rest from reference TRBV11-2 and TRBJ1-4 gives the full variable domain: EAGVAQSPRYKIIEKRQSVAFWCNPISGHATLYWYQQILGQGPKLLIQFQNNGVVDDSQLPKDRFSAERLKGVDSTLKIQPAKLEDSAVYLCASSFTTAGVEKLFFGSGTQLSVL.

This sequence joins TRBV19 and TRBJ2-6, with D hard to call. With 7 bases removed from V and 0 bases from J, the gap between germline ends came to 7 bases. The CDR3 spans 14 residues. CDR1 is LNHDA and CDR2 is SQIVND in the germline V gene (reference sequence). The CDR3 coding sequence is TGTGCCAGTACCCCAGTCTCTGGGGCCAACGTCCTGACTTTC. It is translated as CASTPVSGANVLTF.

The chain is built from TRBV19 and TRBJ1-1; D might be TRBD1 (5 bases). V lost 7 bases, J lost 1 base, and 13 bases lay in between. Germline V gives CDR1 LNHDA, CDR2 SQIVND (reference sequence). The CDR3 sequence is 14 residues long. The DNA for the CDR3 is TGTGCCAGTAACGATGGGGCCGCGAACACTGAAGCTTTCTTT. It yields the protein CASNDGAANTEAFF. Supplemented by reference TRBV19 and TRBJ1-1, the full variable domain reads DGGITQSPKYLFRKEGQNVTLSCEQNLNHDAMYWYRQDPGQGLRLIYYSQIVNDFQKGDIAEGYSVSREKKESFPLTVTSAQKNPTAFYLCASNDGAANTEAFFGQGTRLTVV.

CDR3 DNA: TGTGCCAGCAGTGTGACCGGACTAGTGGGAAGCCAGAATGCCTACAATGAGCAGTTCTTC. Translation gives CASSVTGLVGSQNAYNEQFF. This chain uses TRBV7-6 with TRBJ2-1, with TRBD2 matching 7 bases. Looked up from germline, CDR1 is SGHVS and CDR2 is FNYEAQ. V trimming: 6 bases; J trimming: 2 bases; junction bases outside the gene matches: 22. The CDR3 sequence is 20 residues long.